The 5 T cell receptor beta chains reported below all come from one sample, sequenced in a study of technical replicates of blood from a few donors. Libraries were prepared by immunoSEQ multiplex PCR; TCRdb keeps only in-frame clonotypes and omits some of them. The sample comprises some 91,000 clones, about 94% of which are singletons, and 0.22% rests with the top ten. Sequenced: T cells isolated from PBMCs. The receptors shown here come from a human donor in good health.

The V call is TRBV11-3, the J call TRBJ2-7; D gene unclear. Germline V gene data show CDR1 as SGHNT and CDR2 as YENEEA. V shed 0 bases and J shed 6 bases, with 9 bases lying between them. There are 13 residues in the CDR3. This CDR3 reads CASSLDPRGEQYF. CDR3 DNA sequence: TGTGCCAGCAGCTTAGATCCCAGAGGCGAGCAGTACTTC.

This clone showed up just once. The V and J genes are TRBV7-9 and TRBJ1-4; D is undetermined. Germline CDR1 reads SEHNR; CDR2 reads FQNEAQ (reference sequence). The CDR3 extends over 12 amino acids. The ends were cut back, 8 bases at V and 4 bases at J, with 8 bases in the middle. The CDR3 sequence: CASELGNEKLFF. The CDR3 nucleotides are TGTGCCAGCGAGCTCGGTAATGAAAAACTGTTTTTT. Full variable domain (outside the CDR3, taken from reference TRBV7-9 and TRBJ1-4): DTGVSQNPRHKITKRGQNVTFRCDPISEHNRLYWYRQTLGQGPEFLTYFQNEAQLEKSRLLSDRFSAERPKGSFSTLEIQRTEQGDSAMYLCASELGNEKLFFGSGTQLSVL.

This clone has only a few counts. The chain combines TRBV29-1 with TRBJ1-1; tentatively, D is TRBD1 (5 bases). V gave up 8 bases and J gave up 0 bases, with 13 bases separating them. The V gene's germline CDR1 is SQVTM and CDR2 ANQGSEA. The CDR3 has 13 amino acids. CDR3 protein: CSIGGPLNTEAFF. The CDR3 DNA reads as TGCAGCATCGGGGGACCTCTGAACACTGAAGCTTTCTTT.

CDR3 region: CASSIDDVQGYTEAFF. CDR3 nucleotide sequence: TGTGCCAGTAGTATAGATGATGTCCAGGGTTACACTGAAGCTTTCTTT. V and J are TRBV19 and TRBJ1-1, with D perhaps matching TRBD1 (5 bases). Trimming took off 0 bases at V and 3 bases at J, with 14 bases between the two ends. Germline-derived CDR1 and CDR2 are LNHDA and SQIVND (reference sequence). The CDR3 spans 16 residues.

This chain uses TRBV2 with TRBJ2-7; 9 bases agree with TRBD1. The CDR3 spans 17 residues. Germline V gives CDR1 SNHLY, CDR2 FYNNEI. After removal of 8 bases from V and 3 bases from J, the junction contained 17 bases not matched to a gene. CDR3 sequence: CASVPGQGRSYSYEQYF. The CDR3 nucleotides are TGTGCCAGCGTACCGGGACAGGGTAGATCATATAGCTACGAGCAGTACTTC.